Each of the 17 T cell receptor delta chains below was sequenced from the same sample in a study of Vδ1+ human thymocytes. Study-wide findings and caveats: Highly polyclonal TRG and TRD repertoires with Gaussian CDR3 length distributions appeared in thymus.

The template was reverse-transcribed extracted RNA. Pooled V-gene forward primers with one constant-region reverse primer generated the CDR3 amplicons by multiplex PCR. TCRdb called clones from the multiplex PCR reads again using CATT. The repertoire holds some 54,000 delta-chain clones, about a sixth seen once, with roughly 0.5% in the top ten. Which antigens these TCRs recognize remains unknown. Specimen: Vdelta1+ gamma-delta thymocytes from the thymus. Subset indicated: FACS-sorted CD3+ TCRalphabeta- TCRVdelta1+ TCRVdelta2- thymocytes. Receptors originate from a boy under three years old who had congenital heart surgery.

The sample holds a few counts of this clone. J is TRDJ1 and V is TRDV1; D is ambiguous. Germline assignment: CDR1 TSWWSYY and CDR2 QGS. This CDR3 has 16 amino acids. Deletions cut 0 bases from V and 1 base from J, with 12 bases between. The CDR3 DNA reads as TGTGCTCTTGGGGAACTTGGTCTGGTTTCCACCGATAAACTCATCTTT. This codes for CALGELGLVSTDKLIF.

Only a few counts were recorded for this clone. The chain employs TRAV29/DV5 and TRDJ1; D possibly corresponds to TRDD3 (9 bases). Trimming took 5 bases from V and 0 from J, leaving 35 bases between them. The CDR3 totals 21 residues. Germline CDR1 and CDR2: NSMFDY and ISSIKDK. The CDR3 loop is CAAFFLQTLGIRQIHTDKLIF. Written as DNA, the CDR3 is TGTGCAGCGTTCTTCCTACAGACCCTGGGGATACGCCAAATCCACACCGATAAACTCATCTTT.

This clone was found a few times. This chain connects TRDV1 to TRDJ1; perhaps TRDD3 as D (6 bases). CDR1 TSWWSYY and CDR2 QGS come from the germline V gene. The CDR3 has 16 amino acids. The V gene lost 0 bases and the J gene lost 0 bases, with 11 bases spanning the gap. The CDR3 loop reads CALGELGEPHTDKLIF. In DNA form, the CDR3 reads TGTGCTCTTGGGGAACTGGGGGAGCCTCACACCGATAAACTCATCTTT.

The chain carries TRDV1 and TRDJ1, with 8 positions matching TRDD3. The ends lost 4 bases at V and 0 bases at J; junction bases unmatched: 25. CDR1 and CDR2 (germline): TSWWSYY, QGS. The CDR3 runs to 22 residues. The CDR3 DNA reads as TGTGCTCTTGGGGGACTTTCTTCCGCAGAAGCCCACGAACTGGGGGACACCGATAAACTCATCTTT. Translated: CALGGLSSAEAHELGDTDKLIF.

The rearrangement uses TRDV1 and TRDJ1; 7 nucleotides line up with TRDD3. V was pared by 0 bases and J by 2 bases, with 15 bases of the junction left unmatched. CDR1 TSWWSYY and CDR2 QGS come from the germline V gene. The CDR3 is made up of 19 amino acids. The CDR3 protein is CALGELLGLDWGYTDKLIF. In nucleotides, the CDR3 is TGTGCTCTTGGGGAACTTCTAGGGTTGGACTGGGGTTATACCGATAAACTCATCTTT.

This clone came up a few times. V usage is TRDV1 and J usage is TRDJ1; TRDD3 might be the D (5 bases). CDR1 and CDR2 from the germline V gene are TSWWSYY and QGS. The V gene lost 0 bases and the J gene lost 0 bases, with 17 bases spanning the gap. The CDR3 length is 18 residues. The CDR3 reads CALGELRFPDTYTDKLIF. The CDR3 DNA reads TGTGCTCTTGGGGAACTGCGGTTTCCCGATACATACACCGATAAACTCATCTTT.

In its sample, this clone was seen a few times. The rearrangement links TRDV1 to TRDJ1; 10 nucleotides match TRDD3. This CDR3 contains 22 residues. V shed 0 bases, J shed 3 bases, and the junction held 22 bases outside the gene matches. Germline V gene sequence: CDR1 TSWWSYY, CDR2 QGS. CDR3 region: CALGELLPVYWGIRGTSDKLIF. Here the CDR3 DNA reads TGTGCTCTTGGGGAACTACTCCCCGTTTACTGGGGGATCCGGGGGACGTCCGATAAACTCATCTTT.

In its sample, this clone was seen a few times. This clone may be a read error of a much larger clone one base away. The chain is built from TRDV2 and TRDJ1; 7 bases match TRDD3. The junction had 5 bases not matched to a gene; V was cut back by 5 bases and J by 0 bases. Germline-derived CDR1 and CDR2 are GEAIGNYY and EKD. CDR3 length: 14 amino acids. CDR3 bases: TGTGCCTGTGGCCTTGGGGGACACACCGATAAACTCATCTTT. Its protein is CACGLGGHTDKLIF.

The chain is built from TRDV1 and TRDJ1; TRDD2 agrees at 9 bases. The V gene end was trimmed by 1 base and the J gene end by 3 bases; junction bases not matched to a gene: 30. CDR3 size: 24 residues. The germline gives CDR1 TSWWSYY, CDR2 QGS. The CDR3 reads CALGEPGFLPTPWISRRSADKLIF. The CDR3 bases are TGTGCTCTTGGGGAACCAGGGTTCCTTCCTACTCCGTGGATATCTAGGCGTAGCGCCGATAAACTCATCTTT.

The chain has TRDV1 and TRDJ1, with D perhaps matching TRDD2 or TRDD3 (8 bases each). V gave up 4 bases and J gave up 0 bases, with 30 bases separating them. This CDR3 is built from 21 residues. CDR1 and CDR2 from the germline V gene are TSWWSYY and QGS. DNA for the CDR3: TGTGCTCTTGGGGTACTTCCTACGGTCCGGGATACGCATACGTACACCGATAAACTCATCTTT. Protein sequence: CALGVLPTVRDTHTYTDKLIF.

V usage is TRDV1 and J usage is TRDJ1; D may be TRDD3 (6 bases). The CDR3 sequence is 19 residues long. The germline V gene has CDR1 TSWWSYY and CDR2 QGS. V gave up 1 base and J gave up 0 bases, with 21 bases separating them. CDR3 amino acids: CALGEPRPGGPLYTDKLIF. The DNA for the CDR3 is TGTGCTCTTGGGGAACCACGACCCGGGGGACCCCTGTACACCGATAAACTCATCTTT.

This clone showed up just a few times. The chain carries TRDV1 and TRDJ1; D gene uncertain. Trimming pared 2 bases from V and 4 bases from J, leaving 23 bases between. The CDR3 is made up of 18 amino acids. Germline values: CDR1 TSWWSYY, CDR2 QGS. CDR3 loop: CALGEYTGNSGRFDKLIF. DNA for the CDR3: TGTGCTCTTGGGGAATATACCGGCAACAGTGGGAGATTCGATAAACTCATCTTT.

This clone was picked up a small number of times. The V gene is TRDV1, the J gene TRDJ1, with 8 bases identical to TRDD3. Germline V gives CDR1 TSWWSYY, CDR2 QGS. V gave up 9 bases and J gave up 0 bases; unmatched junction bases: 9. CDR3 length equals 15 residues. CDR3 in DNA: TGTGCTCTCTACGGGGGATATACATACACCGATAAACTCATCTTT. Protein sequence: CALYGGYTYTDKLIF.

This clone has more than one count but fewer than ten. This chain uses TRDV1 with TRDJ1; TRDD3 aligns across 7 bases. The germline V gene encodes CDR1 TSWWSYY and CDR2 QGS. Trimming removed 1 base from V and 0 bases from J; junction bases left unmatched: 11. The CDR3 has 18 residues. The CDR3 nucleotides are TGTGCTCTTGGGGAACCCCTGAGGATACGCCAGTACACCGATAAACTCATCTTT. Translating it yields CALGEPLRIRQYTDKLIF.

In regard to this clone: At one end, the junction sequence differs from germline, possibly due to a read error. The chain combines TRDV1 with TRDJ1; the D gene is possibly TRDD2 (9 bases). The CDR3 covers 21 residues. Germline CDR1 is TSWWSYY and CDR2 is QGS. DNA of the CDR3: TGTGCTCTTGGGGAACCCTTCCTACGGGTGGGGGATCGCTTACTCACCGGTAAACTCATCTTT. Protein product: CALGEPFLRVGDRLLTGKLIF.

This clone has more than one count but fewer than ten. Different DNA sequences within this sample yield the same CDR3. The chain couples TRDV1 to TRDJ1; the D gene is possibly TRDD3 (6 bases). The CDR3 covers 17 residues. Trimming pared 1 base from V and 6 bases from J, leaving 21 bases between. Germline V gives CDR1 TSWWSYY, CDR2 QGS. DNA of the CDR3: TGTGCTCTTGGGGAACAAAGGGCAAGAACTGGGACCCATAAACTCATCTTT. It yields the protein CALGEQRARTGTHKLIF.

The genes are TRDV1 and TRDJ1; D possibly corresponds to TRDD3 (5 bases). Trimming left V 2 bases short and J 1 base short, with 11 bases between. Germline CDR1 is TSWWSYY and CDR2 is QGS. The CDR3 runs 15 residues. The CDR3 sequence: CALGERGLITDKLIF. In nucleotides, the CDR3 is TGTGCTCTTGGGGAAAGGGGGTTAATCACCGATAAACTCATCTTT.